Reported below is one T cell receptor (beta chain). Germline CDR1 LNHDA, CDR2 SQIVND (reference sequence). V was pared by 3 bases and J by 3 bases, with 8 bases between. The CDR3 spans 13 residues. This record comes from a study of blood T cell repertoires in COVID-19. Study at large: COVID-19 samples collected from the United States, Italy and Spain covered acute and convalescent phases. PBMCs, B-cell-depleted T cells, or T cells were the source of the cDNA or gDNA that made up the material.

Original processing methods: Amplification of reference gene primers provided the estimated nucleated cell counts. Only in-frame clones appear in the TCRdb table, and some are missing; sequencing was by immunoSEQ multiplex PCR. V, J and clone size derive from that table, while D and trimming were established from the DNA sequence. The sample holds about 200,000 clones, roughly 90% seen once. The chain combines TRBV19 with TRBJ2-5; D is perhaps TRBD1 (5 bases). The source of this sequence is a man younger than 30 with active or convalescent COVID-19. The sequenced sample was peripheral blood. CDR3 sequence reads: CASSITGKETQYF. CDR3 nucleotides: TGTGCCAGTAGTATCACAGGAAAAGAGACCCAGTACTTC. Full variable domain (remainder filled in from reference TRBV19 and TRBJ2-5): DGGITQSPKYLFRKEGQNVTLSCEQNLNHDAMYWYRQDPGQGLRLIYYSQIVNDFQKGDIAEGYSVSREKKESFPLTVTSAQKNPTAFYLCASSITGKETQYFGPGTRLLVL.